This T cell receptor (beta chain) was sequenced during a study of cytomegalovirus exposure and HLA in healthy donors. Use of 60 Vbeta and 13 Jbeta primers characterized the PCR. TCRdb's table, derived via immunoSEQ multiplex PCR, lists solely in-frame clones and lacks some. The table lists 150,000 to 200,000 clones, 81% of them singletons. Sequences were obtained from PBMCs. The TCR comes from a young woman in good health and CMV-seropositive.

In nucleotides, the CDR3 is TGTGCCACCAGCTATAGTAGAGGCTATGGCTACACCTTC. Encoded protein: CATSYSRGYGYTF. The gene calls are TRBV15 and TRBJ1-2; the D is unclear. CDR1 is LNHNV, CDR2 YYDKDF, per germline (reference sequence). This CDR3 has 13 amino acids. The V end lost 5 bases, the J end lost 4 bases, and 11 bases lay between the germline ends.